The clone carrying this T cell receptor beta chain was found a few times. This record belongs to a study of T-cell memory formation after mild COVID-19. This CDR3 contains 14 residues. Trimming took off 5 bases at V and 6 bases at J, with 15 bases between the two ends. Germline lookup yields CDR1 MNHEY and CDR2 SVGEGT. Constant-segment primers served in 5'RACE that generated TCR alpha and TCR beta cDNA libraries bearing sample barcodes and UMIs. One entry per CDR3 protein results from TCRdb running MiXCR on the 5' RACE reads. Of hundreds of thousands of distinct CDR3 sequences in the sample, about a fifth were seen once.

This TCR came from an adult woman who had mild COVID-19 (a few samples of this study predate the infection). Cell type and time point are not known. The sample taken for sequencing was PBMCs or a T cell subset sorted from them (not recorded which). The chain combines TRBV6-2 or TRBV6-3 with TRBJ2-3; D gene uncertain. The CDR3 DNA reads TGTGCCAGCAGTCACATAGGAATATCCGATACGCAGTATTTT. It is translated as CASSHIGISDTQYF.